The 3 T cell receptor beta chains presented below share a single source sample, sequenced in a study of T cell responses to AZD1222 COVID-19 vaccine. Profiling relied on immunoSEQ multiplex PCR, and the TCRdb table lists in-frame clones only, not all of them. The sample yields about 120,000 clones, around 90% seen once. Sequences were derived from peripheral blood, sampled on day 0 of AZD1222 vaccination. The source is an adult in good health.

This clone was recorded a few times. The rearrangement joins TRBV5-1 to TRBJ2-7, with D unclear. Between the trimmed V and J ends, which lost 3 bases and 4 bases, there was a span of 8 bases. This CDR3 contains 12 residues. The V gene's germline CDR1 is SGHRS and CDR2 YFSETQ. DNA for the CDR3: TGCGCCAGCAGCTCGAGACCTTACGAGCAGTACTTC. Protein: CASSSRPYEQYF.

This rearrangement joins TRBV10-3 to TRBJ2-1; TRBD2 is a possible D gene (5 bases). V was shortened by 3 bases and J by 4 bases, with 13 bases between the two germline ends. The CDR3 sequence is 15 residues long. Germline CDR1 ENHRY, CDR2 SYGVKD. The CDR3 nucleotides are TGTGCCATCAGTGAACGGGGTCAGATGTACAATGAGCAGTTCTTC. Translating gives CAISERGQMYNEQFF.

The V and J genes are TRBV5-6 and TRBJ2-7, with D perhaps matching TRBD2 (5 bases). Germline values: CDR1 SGHDT, CDR2 YYEEEE. The CDR3 consists of 15 residues. Trimming stripped 2 bases from V and 5 bases from J, with 17 bases between. The CDR3 DNA sequence: TGTGCCAGCAGCTTATTACCCACTGGGAGAAACGAGCAGTACTTC. This codes for CASSLLPTGRNEQYF.